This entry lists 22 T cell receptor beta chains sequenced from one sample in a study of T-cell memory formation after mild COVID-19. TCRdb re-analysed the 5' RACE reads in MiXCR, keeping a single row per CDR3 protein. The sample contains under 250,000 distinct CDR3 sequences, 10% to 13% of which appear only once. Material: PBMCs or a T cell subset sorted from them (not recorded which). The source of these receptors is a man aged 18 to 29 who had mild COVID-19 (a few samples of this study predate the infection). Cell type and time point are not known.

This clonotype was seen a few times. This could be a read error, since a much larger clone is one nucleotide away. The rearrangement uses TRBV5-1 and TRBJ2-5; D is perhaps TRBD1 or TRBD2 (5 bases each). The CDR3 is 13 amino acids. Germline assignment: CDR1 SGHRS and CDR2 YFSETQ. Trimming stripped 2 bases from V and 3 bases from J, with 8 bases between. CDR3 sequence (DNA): TGCGCCAGCAGCTTTGTGGGGGAAGAGACCCAGTACTTC. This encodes CASSFVGEETQYF.

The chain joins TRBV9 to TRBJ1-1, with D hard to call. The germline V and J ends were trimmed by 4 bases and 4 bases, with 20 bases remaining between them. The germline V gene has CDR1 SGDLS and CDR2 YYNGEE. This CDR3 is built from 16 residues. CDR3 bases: TGTGCCAGCAGCCTCAGCCCGAGCCGCAGAGGCACTGAAGCTTTCTTT. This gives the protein CASSLSPSRRGTEAFF. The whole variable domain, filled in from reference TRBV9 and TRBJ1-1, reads DSGVTQTPKHLITATGQRVTLRCSPRSGDLSVYWYQQSLDQGLQFLIQYYNGEERAKGNILERFSAQQFPDLHSELNLSSLELGDSALYFCASSLSPSRRGTEAFFGQGTRLTVV.

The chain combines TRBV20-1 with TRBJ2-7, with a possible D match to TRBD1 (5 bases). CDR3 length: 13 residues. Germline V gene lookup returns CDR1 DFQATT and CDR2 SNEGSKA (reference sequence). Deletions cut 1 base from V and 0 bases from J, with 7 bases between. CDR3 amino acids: CSARGTLSYEQYF. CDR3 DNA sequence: TGCAGTGCTAGAGGGACACTCTCCTACGAGCAGTACTTC.

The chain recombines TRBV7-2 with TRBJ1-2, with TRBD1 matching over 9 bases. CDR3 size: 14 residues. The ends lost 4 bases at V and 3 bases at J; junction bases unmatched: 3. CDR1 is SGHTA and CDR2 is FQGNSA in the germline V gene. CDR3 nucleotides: TGTGCCAGCAGCTCCGGGACAGGGTACTATGGCTACACCTTC. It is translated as CASSSGTGYYGYTF.

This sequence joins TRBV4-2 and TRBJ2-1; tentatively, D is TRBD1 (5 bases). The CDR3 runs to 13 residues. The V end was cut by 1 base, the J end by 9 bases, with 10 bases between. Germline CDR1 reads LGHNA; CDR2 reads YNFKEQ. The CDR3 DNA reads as TGTGCCAGCAGCCAAGTCGAAGGGGCTGAGCAGTTCTTC. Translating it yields CASSQVEGAEQFF.

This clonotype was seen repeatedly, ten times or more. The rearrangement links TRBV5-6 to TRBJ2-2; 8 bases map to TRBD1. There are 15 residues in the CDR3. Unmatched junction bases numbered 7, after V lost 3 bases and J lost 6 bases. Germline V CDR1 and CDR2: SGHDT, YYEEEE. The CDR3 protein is CASSSGGRKAGELFF. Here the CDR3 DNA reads TGTGCCAGCAGCTCAGGGGGCCGGAAGGCCGGGGAGCTGTTTTTT.

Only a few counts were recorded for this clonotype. The CDR3 spells CATSRPPLQGIGQPQHF. CDR3 nucleotide sequence: TGTGCCACCAGCCGACCCCCCCTACAGGGAATAGGTCAGCCCCAGCATTTT. The chain joins TRBV15 to TRBJ1-5, with a weak D call TRBD1 (6 bases). The CDR3 is 17 amino acids. V lost 5 bases to trimming and J lost 6 bases, with 23 bases between them. Germline assignment: CDR1 LNHNV and CDR2 YYDKDF (reference sequence).

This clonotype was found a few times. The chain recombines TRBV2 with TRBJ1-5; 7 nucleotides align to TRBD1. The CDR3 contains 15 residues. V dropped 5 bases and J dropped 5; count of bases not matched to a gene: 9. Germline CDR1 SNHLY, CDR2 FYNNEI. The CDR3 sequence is CASSSGTTGHQPQHF. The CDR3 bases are TGTGCCAGCAGTTCCGGGACGACAGGGCATCAGCCCCAGCATTTT.

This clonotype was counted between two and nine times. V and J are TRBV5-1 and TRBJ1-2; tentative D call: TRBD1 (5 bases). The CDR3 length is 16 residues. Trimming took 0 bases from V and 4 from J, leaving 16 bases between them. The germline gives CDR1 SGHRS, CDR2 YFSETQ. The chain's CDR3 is CASSLVGQGQTYGYTF. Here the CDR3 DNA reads TGCGCCAGCAGCTTGGTTGGGCAGGGTCAGACCTATGGCTACACCTTC.

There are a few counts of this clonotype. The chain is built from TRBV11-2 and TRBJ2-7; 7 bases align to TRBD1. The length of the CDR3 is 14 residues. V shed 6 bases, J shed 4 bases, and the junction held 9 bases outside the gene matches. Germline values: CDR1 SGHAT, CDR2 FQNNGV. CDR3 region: CASRRPGQRYEQYF. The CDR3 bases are TGTGCCAGCAGGCGTCCGGGACAGAGATACGAGCAGTACTTC. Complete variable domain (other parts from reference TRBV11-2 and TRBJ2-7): EAGVAQSPRYKIIEKRQSVAFWCNPISGHATLYWYQQILGQGPKLLIQFQNNGVVDDSQLPKDRFSAERLKGVDSTLKIQPAKLEDSAVYLCASRRPGQRYEQYFGPGTRLTVT.

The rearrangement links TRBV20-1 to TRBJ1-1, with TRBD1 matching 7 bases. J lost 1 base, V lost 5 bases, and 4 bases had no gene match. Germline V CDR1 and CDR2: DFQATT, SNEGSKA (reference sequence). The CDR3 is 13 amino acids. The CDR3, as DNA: TGCAGTGCTCCGGGACAGACGAACACTGAAGCTTTCTTT. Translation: CSAPGQTNTEAFF.

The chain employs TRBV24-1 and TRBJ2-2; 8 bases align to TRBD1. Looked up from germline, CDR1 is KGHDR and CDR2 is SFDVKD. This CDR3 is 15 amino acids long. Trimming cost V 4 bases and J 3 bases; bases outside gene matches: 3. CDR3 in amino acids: CATSDGTGDTGELFF. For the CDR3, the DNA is TGTGCCACCAGTGACGGGACAGGCGACACCGGGGAGCTGTTTTTT.

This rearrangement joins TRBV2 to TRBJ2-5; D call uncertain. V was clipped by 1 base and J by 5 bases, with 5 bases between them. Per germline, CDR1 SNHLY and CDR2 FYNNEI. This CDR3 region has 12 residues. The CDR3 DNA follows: TGTGCCAGCAGTGAAGATGGGGAGACCCAGTACTTC. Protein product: CASSEDGETQYF.

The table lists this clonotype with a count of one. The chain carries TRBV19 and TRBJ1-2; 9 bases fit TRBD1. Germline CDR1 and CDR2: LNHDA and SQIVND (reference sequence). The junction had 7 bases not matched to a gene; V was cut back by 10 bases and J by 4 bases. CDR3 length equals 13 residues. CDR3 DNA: TGTGCCATTCGGGACAGGGTAACCTATGGCTACACCTTC. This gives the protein CAIRDRVTYGYTF. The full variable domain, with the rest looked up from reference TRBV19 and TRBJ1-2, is DGGITQSPKYLFRKEGQNVTLSCEQNLNHDAMYWYRQDPGQGLRLIYYSQIVNDFQKGDIAEGYSVSREKKESFPLTVTSAQKNPTAFYLCAIRDRVTYGYTFGSGTRLTVV.

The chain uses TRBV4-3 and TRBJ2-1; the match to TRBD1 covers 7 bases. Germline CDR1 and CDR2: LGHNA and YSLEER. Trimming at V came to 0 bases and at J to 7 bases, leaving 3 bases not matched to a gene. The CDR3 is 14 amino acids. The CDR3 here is CASSQETRGNEQFF. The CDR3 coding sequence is TGCGCCAGCAGCCAAGAAACCAGGGGGAATGAGCAGTTCTTC.

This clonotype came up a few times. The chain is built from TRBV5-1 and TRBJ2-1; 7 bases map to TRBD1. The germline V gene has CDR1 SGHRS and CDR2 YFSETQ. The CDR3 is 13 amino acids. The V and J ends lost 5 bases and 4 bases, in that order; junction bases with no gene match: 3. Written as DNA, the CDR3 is TGCGCCAGCAGACAGGGGACATACAATGAGCAGTTCTTC. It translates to CASRQGTYNEQFF.

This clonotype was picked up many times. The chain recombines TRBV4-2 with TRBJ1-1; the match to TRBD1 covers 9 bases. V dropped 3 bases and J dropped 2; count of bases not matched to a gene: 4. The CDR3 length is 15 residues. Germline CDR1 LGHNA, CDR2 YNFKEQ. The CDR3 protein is CASSHPDRGNTEAFF. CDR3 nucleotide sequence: TGTGCCAGCAGCCACCCGGACAGGGGAAACACTGAAGCTTTCTTT.

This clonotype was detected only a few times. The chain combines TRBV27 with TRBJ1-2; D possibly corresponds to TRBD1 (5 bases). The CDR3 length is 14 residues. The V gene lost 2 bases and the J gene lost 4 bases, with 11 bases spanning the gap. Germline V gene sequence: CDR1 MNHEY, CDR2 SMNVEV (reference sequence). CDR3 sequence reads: CASSLTWGGYGYTF. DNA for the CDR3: TGTGCCAGCAGTTTAACCTGGGGGGGCTATGGCTACACCTTC.

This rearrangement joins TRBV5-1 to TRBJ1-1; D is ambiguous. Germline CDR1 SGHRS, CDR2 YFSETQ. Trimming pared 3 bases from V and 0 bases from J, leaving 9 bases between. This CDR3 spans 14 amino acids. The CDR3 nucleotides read TGCGCCAGCAGCTCGACAAGCATGAACACTGAAGCTTTCTTT. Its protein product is CASSSTSMNTEAFF.

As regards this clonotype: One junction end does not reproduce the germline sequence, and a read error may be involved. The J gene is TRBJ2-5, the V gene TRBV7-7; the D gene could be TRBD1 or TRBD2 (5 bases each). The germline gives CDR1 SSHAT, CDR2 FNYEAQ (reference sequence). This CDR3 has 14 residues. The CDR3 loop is CASSLGVGEETQYF. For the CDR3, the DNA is TGTGCTAGCAGCTTAGGGGTGGGGGAAGAGACCCAGTACTTC. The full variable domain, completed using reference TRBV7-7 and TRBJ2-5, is GAGVSQSPRYKVTKRGQDVTLRCDPISSHATLYWYQQALGQGPEFLTYFNYEAQPDKSGLPSDRFSAERPEGSISTLTIQRTEQRDSAMYRCASSLGVGEETQYFGPGTRLLVL.

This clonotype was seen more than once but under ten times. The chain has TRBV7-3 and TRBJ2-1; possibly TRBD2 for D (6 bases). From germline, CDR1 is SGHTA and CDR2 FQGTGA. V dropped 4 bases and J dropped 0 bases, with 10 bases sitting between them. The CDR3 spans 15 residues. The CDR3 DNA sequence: TGTGCCAGCAGCTGGGACTCCGGCTCCTACAATGAGCAGTTCTTC. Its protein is CASSWDSGSYNEQFF.

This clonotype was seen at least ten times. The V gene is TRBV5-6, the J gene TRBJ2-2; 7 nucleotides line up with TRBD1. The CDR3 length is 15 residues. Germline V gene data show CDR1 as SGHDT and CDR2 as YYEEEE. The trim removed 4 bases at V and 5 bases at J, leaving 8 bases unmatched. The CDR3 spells CASSQWDRHTGELFF. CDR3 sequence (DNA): TGTGCCAGCAGCCAATGGGACAGACATACCGGGGAGCTGTTTTTT.